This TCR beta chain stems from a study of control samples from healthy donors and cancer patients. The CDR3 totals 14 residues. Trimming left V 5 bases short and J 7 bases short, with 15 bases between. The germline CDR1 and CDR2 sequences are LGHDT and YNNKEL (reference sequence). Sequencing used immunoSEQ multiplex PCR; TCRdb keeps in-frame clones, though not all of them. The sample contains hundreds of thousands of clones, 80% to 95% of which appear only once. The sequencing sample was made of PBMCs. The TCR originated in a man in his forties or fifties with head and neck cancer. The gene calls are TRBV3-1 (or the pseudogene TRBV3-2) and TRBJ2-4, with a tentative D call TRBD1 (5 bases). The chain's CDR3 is CASSKLGPQNIQYF. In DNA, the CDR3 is TGTGCCAGCAGCAAATTGGGGCCTCAGAACATTCAGTACTTC.